A single sample is the source of the 17 T cell receptor beta chains below, sequenced in a study of T cell repertoires in cytomegalovirus infection. TCRdb re-derived calls from the reads in MiXCR, one entry per CDR3 protein. The table includes approximately 250,000 distinct CDR3 sequences, around 9% detected once. Sequencing used PBMCs. The receptors here all came from a human donor in good health (CMV status not recorded). Some clones in this sample may be carry-over from other donors' samples.

The table lists this clonotype with a few counts. The chain employs TRBV19 and TRBJ2-2; D is ambiguous. The CDR3 covers 14 residues. The V gene lost 8 bases and the J gene lost 0 bases, with 10 bases spanning the gap. Germline V gene data show CDR1 as LNHDA and CDR2 as SQIVND (reference sequence). This CDR3 reads CASHTRANTGELFF. The CDR3 nucleotides are TGTGCCAGTCACACCAGAGCGAACACCGGGGAGCTGTTTTTT.

Many counts were recorded for this clonotype. CDR3 DNA sequence: TGTGCCAGCATTCTTTCTTCGGGGTGGGGAAGCTATGGCTACACCTTC. Its protein is CASILSSGWGSYGYTF. V gene TRBV12-3 or TRBV12-4 combines with J gene TRBJ1-2; D call uncertain. V was cut by 7 bases and J by 4 bases, with 22 bases left in between. The CDR3 is 16 amino acids.

This clonotype was recorded many times. The V and J genes are TRBV11-3 and TRBJ2-7; no firm D call. CDR1 is SGHNT and CDR2 is YENEEA in the germline V gene. The CDR3 length is 12 residues. The ends were cut back, 6 bases at V and 5 bases at J, with 11 bases in the middle. The CDR3 sequence: CASSPWGDEQYF. CDR3 DNA sequence: TGTGCCAGCAGTCCCTGGGGTGACGAGCAGTACTTC. The entire variable domain, with the rest obtained from reference TRBV11-3 and TRBJ2-7, is as follows: EAGVVQSPRYKIIEKKQPVAFWCNPISGHNTLYWYLQNLGQGPELLIRYENEEAVDDSQLPKDRFSAERLKGVDSTLKIQPAELGDSAVYLCASSPWGDEQYFGPGTRLTVT.

This clonotype was counted only a few times. The CDR3 reads CASSFPTGLDSPLHF. The CDR3 DNA sequence: TGTGCCAGCAGTTTCCCGACAGGGTTAGATTCACCCCTCCACTTT. This chain joins TRBV28 and TRBJ1-6; TRBD1 agrees at 7 bases. The CDR3 spans 15 residues. The ends lost 3 bases at V and 8 bases at J; junction bases unmatched: 7. Germline V gives CDR1 MDHEN, CDR2 SYDVKM.

At least ten counts were recorded for this clonotype. This chain uses TRBV6-5 with TRBJ1-2, with 8 bases fitting TRBD1. The trim removed 6 bases at V and 6 bases at J, leaving 9 bases unmatched. CDR1 MNHEY and CDR2 SVGAGI come from the germline V gene. The CDR3 is 14 amino acids. CDR3 coding DNA: TGTGCCAGCAGGCAGGGGGCGGTCAGAGATGGCTACACCTTC. Translating it yields CASRQGAVRDGYTF.

This clonotype was found many times. The chain employs TRBV19 and TRBJ2-3; either TRBD1 or TRBD2 may supply D (5 bases each). There are 16 residues in the CDR3. CDR1 and CDR2 (germline): LNHDA, SQIVND (reference sequence). Trimming took 7 bases from V and 2 from J, leaving 19 bases between them. The CDR3 reads CASTLGLLGDTDTQYF. The CDR3 nucleotides are TGTGCCAGTACCTTGGGGCTGCTGGGAGACACAGATACGCAGTATTTT.

The sample holds a few counts of this clonotype. This sequence joins TRBV20-1 and TRBJ2-7, with D perhaps TRBD1 (6 bases). Trimming pared 6 bases from V and 0 bases from J, leaving 15 bases between. The CDR3 has 14 amino acids. Germline V lookup: CDR1 DFQATT, CDR2 SNEGSKA (reference sequence). The CDR3 DNA follows: TGCAGTGCCGCCCAGGGGTTTGGCTCCTACGAGCAGTACTTC. Its translation: CSAAQGFGSYEQYF.

This clonotype came up many times. The chain is built from TRBV6-2 or TRBV6-3 and TRBJ1-1; 9 bases align to TRBD1. This CDR3 region has 16 residues. Germline CDR1 is MNHEY and CDR2 is SVGEGT. With 5 bases clipped from V and 0 bases from J, the junction kept 7 bases outside the gene matches. For the CDR3, the DNA is TGTGCCAGCAGTCTTCGTGGACAGGGGATGAACACTGAAGCTTTCTTT. It yields the protein CASSLRGQGMNTEAFF.

This clonotype has more than one count but fewer than ten. The CDR3 spells CASSLGALSAETFF. In DNA form, the CDR3 reads TGTGCCAGCAGTCTCGGGGCCCTATCGGCGGAGACTTTCTTT. The rearrangement links TRBV28 to TRBJ1-1, with D possibly being TRBD1 (5 bases). The CDR3 extends over 14 amino acids. Per germline, CDR1 MDHEN and CDR2 SYDVKM. V was trimmed by 5 bases and J by 12 bases, leaving 22 bases between them.

At least ten counts were recorded for this clonotype. The rearrangement uses TRBV7-8 and TRBJ2-1; tentatively, D is TRBD1 (6 bases). The CDR3 has 13 amino acids. Trimming took 3 bases from V and 11 from J, leaving 14 bases between them. Looked up from germline, CDR1 is SGHVS and CDR2 is FQNEAQ. CDR3: CASSLAGTQKQFF. The DNA for the CDR3 is TGTGCCAGCAGCTTGGCCGGGACACAGAAGCAGTTCTTC.

This clonotype came up many times. This chain connects TRBV7-2 to TRBJ2-3; D ambiguous. The V gene's germline CDR1 is SGHTA and CDR2 FQGNSA. Trimming left V 1 base short and J 6 bases short, with 11 bases between. The CDR3 contains 14 residues. The CDR3 reads CASSLGEAGDTQYF. The CDR3 coding sequence is TGTGCCAGCAGCTTAGGAGAGGCAGGTGATACGCAGTATTTT. Full variable domain (missing parts from reference TRBV7-2 and TRBJ2-3): GAGVSQSPSNKVTEKGKDVELRCDPISGHTALYWYRQSLGQGLEFLIYFQGNSAPDKSGLPSDRFSAERTGGSVSTLTIQRTQQEDSAVYLCASSLGEAGDTQYFGPGTRLTVL.

This clonotype came up many times. The chain recombines TRBV6-1 with TRBJ1-2; perhaps TRBD1 as D (5 bases). The CDR3 consists of 13 residues. V lost 3 bases, J lost 3 bases, and 8 bases lay in between. Germline loops: CDR1 MNHNS, CDR2 SASEGT. CDR3 protein: CASSDQGDYGYTF. As DNA, the CDR3 is TGTGCCAGCAGTGACCAGGGAGACTATGGCTACACCTTC.

This clonotype appeared a few times. The chain recombines TRBV10-3 with TRBJ1-1; 8 positions agree with TRBD1. Germline V gene lookup returns CDR1 ENHRY and CDR2 SYGVKD. J gave up 8 bases and V 2 bases, and 7 bases lay outside the gene matches. This CDR3 is built from 14 residues. CDR3 sequence: CAISEGDRTAEAFF. The CDR3 DNA sequence: TGTGCCATCAGTGAGGGGGACAGGACTGCCGAAGCTTTCTTT.

This clonotype was counted between two and nine times. The junction departs from germline at one end; a sequencing error may be responsible. This chain connects TRBV12-3 or TRBV12-4 to TRBJ1-5, with D tentatively TRBD1 (6 bases). The CDR3 contains 16 residues. The CDR3 DNA is TGTGCCAGCAGTTTAGGCCAGGCAGGGGCCAATCGGCCCCAGCATTTT. Its protein is CASSLGQAGANRPQHF.

The CDR3 reads CASSLLGRAEKETQYF. For the CDR3, the DNA is TGCGCCAGCAGCTTGCTGGGTCGGGCAGAGAAAGAGACCCAGTACTTC. The chain is built from TRBV5-1 and TRBJ2-5, with D unclear. This CDR3 comprises 16 residues. V lost 1 base to trimming and J lost 3 bases, with 16 bases between them. Germline V lookup: CDR1 SGHRS, CDR2 YFSETQ.

V is TRBV7-9 and J is TRBJ2-1; D is ambiguous. Trimming pared 5 bases from V and 1 base from J, leaving 9 bases between. The CDR3 consists of 14 residues. Germline V gene sequence: CDR1 SEHNR, CDR2 FQNEAQ (reference sequence). This CDR3 reads CASSPPPSYNEQFF. As DNA, the CDR3 is TGTGCCAGCAGCCCCCCGCCATCCTACAATGAGCAGTTCTTC.

The CDR3: CASSFRTGAYGYTF. CDR3 bases: TGTGCCAGCAGTTTCCGGACAGGGGCCTATGGCTACACCTTC. The chain carries TRBV27 and TRBJ1-2, with 9 bases aligning to TRBD1. The CDR3 spans 14 residues. The V gene's germline CDR1 is MNHEY and CDR2 SMNVEV (reference sequence). J was trimmed by 4 bases and V by 3 bases; bases with no gene match: 3.